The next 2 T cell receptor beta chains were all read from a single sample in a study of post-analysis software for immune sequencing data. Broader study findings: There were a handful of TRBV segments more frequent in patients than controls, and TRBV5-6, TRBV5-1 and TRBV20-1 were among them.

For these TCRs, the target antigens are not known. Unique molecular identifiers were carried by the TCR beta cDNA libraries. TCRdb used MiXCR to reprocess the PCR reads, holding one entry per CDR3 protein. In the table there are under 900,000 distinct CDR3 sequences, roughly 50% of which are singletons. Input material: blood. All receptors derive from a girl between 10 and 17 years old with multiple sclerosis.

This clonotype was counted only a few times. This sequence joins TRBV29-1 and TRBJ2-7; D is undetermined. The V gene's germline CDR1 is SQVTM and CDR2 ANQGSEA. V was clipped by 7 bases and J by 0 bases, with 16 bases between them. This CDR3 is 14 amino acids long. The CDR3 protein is CSAETGWGSYEQYF. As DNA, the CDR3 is TGCAGCGCAGAGACCGGCTGGGGCTCCTACGAGCAGTACTTC.

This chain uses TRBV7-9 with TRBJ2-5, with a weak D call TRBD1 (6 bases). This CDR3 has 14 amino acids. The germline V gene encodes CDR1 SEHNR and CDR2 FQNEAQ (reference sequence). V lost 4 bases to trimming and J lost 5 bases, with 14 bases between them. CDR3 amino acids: CASSSNQGRETQYF. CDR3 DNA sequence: TGTGCCAGCAGCTCCAACCAGGGGCGGGAGACCCAGTACTTC. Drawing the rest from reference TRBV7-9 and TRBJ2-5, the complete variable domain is DTGVSQNPRHKITKRGQNVTFRCDPISEHNRLYWYRQTLGQGPEFLTYFQNEAQLEKSRLLSDRFSAERPKGSFSTLEIQRTEQGDSAMYLCASSSNQGRETQYFGPGTRLLVL.